This is a list of T cell receptor beta chains from one sample in a study of T cell changes during pregnancy in multiple sclerosis. Clones were sequenced by immunoSEQ multiplex PCR, and TCRdb holds only the in-frame ones, with some missing. The table shows around 100,000 clones, with around 92% occurring only once. Sequencing used peripheral blood, obtained after pregnancy. The source of these receptors is a female donor with multiple sclerosis, enrolled in a pregnancy study. Each CDR3 is given with its conserved first and last residue. D genes are given only for firm matches. Clone size is given for some rows only: seen once, a few or many times, or a class if the clone is expanded.

CDR3 protein	CDR3 DNA	V gene	J gene	D gene	clone size
CASRLQGAAEAFF	TGTGCCAGCAGACTACAGGGGGCGGCTGAAGCTTTCTTT	TRBV7-8	TRBJ1-1	TRBD1	NA
CASSLGTGLTDTQYF	TGTGCCAGCAGTTTAGGGACAGGGCTCACAGATACGCAGTATTTT	TRBV28	TRBJ2-3	TRBD1	NA
CASKRETGGNYGYTF	TGTGCCAGTAAAAGAGAGACAGGGGGAAACTATGGCTACACCTTC	TRBV19	TRBJ1-2	TRBD1	NA
CASSVDPPGTGELFF	TGTGCCAGCAGCGTAGACCCACCGGGCACCGGGGAGCTGTTTTTT	TRBV9	TRBJ2-2	NA	NA
CASSQDTGTGAEAFF	TGCGCCAGCAGCCAAGATACCGGGACAGGCGCTGAAGCTTTCTTT	TRBV4-1	TRBJ1-1	TRBD1	NA
CASSLDITAGEQFF	TGCGCCAGCAGCTTGGACATTACTGCAGGTGAGCAGTTCTTC	TRBV5-1	TRBJ2-1	NA	NA
CASSGGTSGGTDTQYF	TGTGCCAGCAGTGGAGGGACTAGCGGGGGCACAGATACGCAGTATTTT	TRBV6-4	TRBJ2-3	TRBD2	once
CAISAGTNYNEQFF	TGTGCCATCAGCGCCGGGACTAACTACAATGAGCAGTTCTTC	TRBV10-3	TRBJ2-1	TRBD2	NA
CAWSVIEGTSSYEQYF	TGTGCCTGGAGTGTTATAGAGGGGACTAGCTCCTACGAGCAGTACTTC	TRBV30	TRBJ2-7	TRBD2	NA
CASSPDRAYNEQFF	TGTGCCAGTAGTCCTGACAGAGCCTACAATGAGCAGTTCTTC	TRBV19	TRBJ2-1	NA	NA
CASRFGQGWGYEQYF	TGTGCCAGCAGATTCGGGCAGGGTTGGGGATACGAGCAGTACTTC	TRBV28	TRBJ2-7	NA	NA
CASSPSLAAGTGELFF	TGCGCCAGCAGCCCCTCGTTGGCCGCGGGGACCGGGGAGCTGTTTTTT	TRBV5-1	TRBJ2-2	NA	NA
CASSRGDRIGREQYF	TGTGCCAGCTCAAGAGGGGACAGGATCGGGAGGGAGCAGTACTTC	TRBV18	TRBJ2-7	NA	NA
CASSLTGEAYNEQFF	TGTGCCAGCAGCCTAACGGGGGAGGCCTACAATGAGCAGTTCTTC	TRBV6-1	TRBJ2-1	NA	NA
CSVESGTKCVCEQYF	TGCAGCGTTGAATCCGGGACTAAGTGCGTCTGCGAGCAGTACTTC	TRBV29-1	TRBJ2-7	TRBD2	NA
CASSFEIQGITEAFF	TGTGCCAGCAGTTTCGAAATCCAGGGGATCACTGAAGCTTTCTTT	TRBV6-6	TRBJ1-1	NA	once
CASSFAGGQAFF	TGTGCCAGCAGCTTCGCAGGGGGTCAGGCTTTCTTT	TRBV7-6	TRBJ1-1	TRBD1	NA
CAWRGGDRATPYSGANVLTF	TGTGCCTGGAGGGGCGGGGACAGGGCGACCCCTTACTCTGGGGCCAACGTCCTGACTTTC	TRBV30	TRBJ2-6	TRBD1	NA
CSESPGNGEAFF	TGCAGCGAGTCCCCCGGGAACGGTGAAGCTTTCTTT	TRBV29-1	TRBJ1-1	NA	NA
CASSFGRVSEKLFF	TGTGCCAGCAGCTTTGGCAGGGTTAGCGAAAAACTGTTTTTT	TRBV5-6	TRBJ1-4	NA	once
CASSYSGQGTDTQYF	TGTGCCAGCAGTTACTCGGGACAGGGGACAGATACGCAGTATTTT	TRBV6-6	TRBJ2-3	TRBD1	NA
CASSFGQFEGEKLFF	TGTGCCAGTAGTTTCGGACAGTTTGAGGGTGAAAAACTGTTTTTT	TRBV19	TRBJ1-4	NA	NA
CASSPRTGGLDTEAFF	TGTGCCAGTAGTCCCCGGACAGGGGGTTTGGACACTGAAGCTTTCTTT	TRBV19	TRBJ1-1	TRBD1	NA
CASSPVLTPGELFF	TGTGCCAGCTCGCCTGTCCTAACCCCGGGGGAGCTGTTTTTT	TRBV18	TRBJ2-2	NA	NA
CASSLAGGPNGELFF	TGTGCTAGCAGCTTAGCGGGAGGGCCGAACGGGGAGCTGTTTTTT	TRBV7-7	TRBJ2-2	TRBD2	few
CASSSWTGDQKLFF	TGTGCCAGCAGCTCGTGGACAGGGGATCAAAAACTGTTTTTT	TRBV11-3	TRBJ1-4	TRBD1	NA
CASSQESDLRSYGYTF	TGCGCCAGCAGCCAAGAATCCGACCTTAGGAGCTATGGCTACACCTTC	TRBV4-1	TRBJ1-2	NA	NA
CASSYLAVNTGELFF	TGTGCCAGCAGTTATTTGGCAGTGAACACCGGGGAGCTGTTTTTT	TRBV6-5	TRBJ2-2	NA	NA
CASTRGYEQYF	TGTGCCAGCACCCGGGGCTACGAGCAGTACTTC	TRBV7-9	TRBJ2-7	NA	NA
CASSLATGSNTEAFF	TGTGCCAGCAGCTTGGCGACAGGGAGTAACACTGAAGCTTTCTTT	TRBV7-6	TRBJ1-1	TRBD1	NA
CASSQDQGIISPLHF	TGTGCCAGCAGCCAAGATCAGGGCATTATATCACCCCTCCACTTT	TRBV14	TRBJ1-6	NA	NA
CASSPLTGGPREQYF	TGTGCCAGCAGTCCCTTAACGGGAGGGCCGCGGGAGCAGTACTTC	TRBV28	TRBJ2-7	TRBD2	NA
CASSLQGLNSPLHF	TGTGCCAGCAGTCTACAGGGTCTCAATTCACCCCTCCACTTT	TRBV27	TRBJ1-6	NA	NA
CASSYSNLALEQYF	TGTGCCAGCAGTTATTCAAATCTAGCGCTCGAGCAGTACTTC	TRBV6-5	TRBJ2-7	NA	NA
CASSLSLGTGALHF	TGTGCCAGCAGTTTATCTTTGGGTACAGGGGCCCTCCACTTT	TRBV27	TRBJ1-6	TRBD1	many
CASSSTGQGGGNEQFF	TGCGCCAGCAGCTCGACGGGACAGGGGGGAGGGAATGAGCAGTTCTTC	TRBV5-1	TRBJ2-1	TRBD1	NA
CASRLNSNQPQHF	TGCGCCAGCAGACTGAATAGCAATCAGCCCCAGCATTTT	TRBV5-1	TRBJ1-5	NA	NA